A single sample is the source of the 5 T cell receptor beta chains below, sequenced in a study of T cell repertoires in cytomegalovirus infection. In TCRdb, the reads were re-called with MiXCR into one record per CDR3 protein. The repertoire has roughly 170,000 distinct CDR3 sequences, about 20% of them found once; the top ten carry about 25%. No antigen is known for these receptors. The source was CD8+ T cells from cultured PBMCs, collected from culture after CMV antigen stimulation. The receptors originated from a human donor in good health (CMV status not recorded). Some clones in this sample may be carry-over from other donors' samples.

The rearrangement joins TRBV7-9 to TRBJ1-1, with D unclear. Germline V gene lookup returns CDR1 SEHNR and CDR2 FQNEAQ (reference sequence). This CDR3 has 11 amino acids. The V end lost 5 bases, the J end lost 11 bases, and 12 bases lay between the germline ends. The CDR3 sequence is CASSPSGTAFF. The CDR3 nucleotides are TGTGCCAGCAGCCCGTCGGGTACGGCTTTCTTT.

The rearrangement joins TRBV2 to TRBJ2-5; D unresolved. Trimming cost V 10 bases and J 5 bases, with 14 bases left between them. The CDR3 runs to 12 residues. Germline V gene sequence: CDR1 SNHLY, CDR2 FYNNEI. As DNA, the CDR3 is TGTGCCACCCAGATCCTTTCGGAGACCCAGTACTTC. Translating gives CATQILSETQYF.

This clonotype was seen only a few times. The chain is built from TRBV9 and TRBJ1-2, with 10 bases that match TRBD1. Germline V gene data show CDR1 as SGDLS and CDR2 as YYNGEE. This CDR3 region has 17 residues. J gave up 6 bases and V 3 bases, and 14 bases lay outside the gene matches. In nucleotides, the CDR3 is TGTGCCAGCAGCGAGCCGGGACAGGGGCCGATAGCGGATGGCTACACCTTC. This gives the protein CASSEPGQGPIADGYTF.

The genes are TRBV7-8 and TRBJ2-2; D is uncertain. V was shortened by 1 base and J by 0 bases, with 9 bases between the two germline ends. Germline CDR1 and CDR2: SGHVS and FQNEAQ. The CDR3 spans 16 residues. The CDR3 protein is CASSLGRPTNTGELFF. The CDR3 coding sequence is TGTGCCAGCAGCTTAGGGAGACCCACGAACACCGGGGAGCTGTTTTTT.

V usage is TRBV5-1 and J usage is TRBJ2-3; 9 bases map to TRBD1. V dropped 0 bases and J dropped 2; count of bases not matched to a gene: 4. The CDR3 runs 16 residues. Germline V gene sequence: CDR1 SGHRS, CDR2 YFSETQ. CDR3 residues: CASSLVRDRATDTQYF. The CDR3 nucleotides read TGCGCCAGCAGCTTGGTCCGGGACAGGGCCACAGATACGCAGTATTTT.